This T cell receptor beta chain was identified in a study of T cell responses to AZD1222 COVID-19 vaccine. Repertoires were generated with immunoSEQ multiplex PCR, while TCRdb's copy carries only in-frame clones and drops some. The profile covers some 130,000 clones, with just over 85% appearing a single time and over 15% taken by the ten largest. Germline CDR1 and CDR2: LNHNV and YYDKDF (reference sequence). This CDR3 has 15 amino acids. Germline trimming cut 0 bases from V and 7 bases from J; bases unmatched to any gene: 5. V and J are TRBV15 and TRBJ2-7, with 11 bases lining up with TRBD2. This TCR was recovered from an adult in good health. The source was peripheral blood, collected on day 0 of MenACWY control vaccination. The DNA of the CDR3 is TGTGCCACCAGCAGAGATATAGCTAGCGGGAGGGAGCAGTACTTC. It translates to CATSRDIASGREQYF. Combining the CDR3 with reference TRBV15 and TRBJ2-7 gives the whole variable domain DAMVIQNPRYQVTQFGKPVTLSCSQTLNHNVMYWYQQKSSQAPKLLFHYYDKDFNNEADTPDNFQSRRPNTSFCFLDIRSPGLGDTAMYLCATSRDIASGREQYFGPGTRLTVT.